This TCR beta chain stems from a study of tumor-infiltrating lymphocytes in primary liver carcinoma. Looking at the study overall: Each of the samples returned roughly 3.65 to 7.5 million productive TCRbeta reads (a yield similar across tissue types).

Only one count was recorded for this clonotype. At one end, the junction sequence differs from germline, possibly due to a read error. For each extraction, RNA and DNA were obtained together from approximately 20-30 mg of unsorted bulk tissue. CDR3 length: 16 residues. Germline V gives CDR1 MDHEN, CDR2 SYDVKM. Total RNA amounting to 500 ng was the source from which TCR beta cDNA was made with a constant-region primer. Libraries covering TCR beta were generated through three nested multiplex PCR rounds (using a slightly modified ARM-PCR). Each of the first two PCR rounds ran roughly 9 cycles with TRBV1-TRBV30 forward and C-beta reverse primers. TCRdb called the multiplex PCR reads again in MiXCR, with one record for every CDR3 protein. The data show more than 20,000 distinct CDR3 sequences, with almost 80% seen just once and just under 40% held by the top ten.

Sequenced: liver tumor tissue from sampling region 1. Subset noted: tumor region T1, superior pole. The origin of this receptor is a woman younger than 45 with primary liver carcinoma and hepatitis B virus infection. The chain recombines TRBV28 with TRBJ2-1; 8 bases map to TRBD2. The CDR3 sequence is CASSFQLAGGGYELFF. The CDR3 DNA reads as TGTGCCAGCAGTTTCCAGCTAGCGGGTGGGGGTTATGAGCTGTTCTTC.